This is a list of T cell receptor beta chains from one sample in a study of blood T cell repertoires in COVID-19. Assay: immunoSEQ multiplex PCR; the TCRdb copy retains only in-frame clones and omits some. The sample includes roughly 230,000 clones, around four fifths of them seen just once. Input material: peripheral blood. Receptors originate from a woman aged 55-70 years with active or convalescent COVID-19. CDR3s include the opening cysteine and the closing phenylalanine or tryptophan. The D gene is left open where the match is weak. Not every row has a clone size; where given, it reads once, few, many or a size class.

clone size | J gene | V gene | D gene | CDR3 protein | CDR3 DNA
. | TRBJ2-2 | TRBV10-1 | . | CASQSSGTGELFF | TGCGCCAGCCAAAGCAGCGGCACCGGGGAGCTGTTTTTT
. | TRBJ1-2 | TRBV9 | . | CASSVAGQNYGYTF | TGTGCCAGCAGCGTAGCTGGACAGAACTATGGCTACACCTTC
. | TRBJ1-2 | TRBV6-6 | TRBD1 | CASSYSQGASGYTF | TGTGCCAGCAGTTACTCGCAGGGGGCGAGTGGCTACACCTTC
. | TRBJ2-3 | TRBV27 | TRBD2 | CASSLLRVAGGTDTQYF | TGTGCCAGCAGTTTATTACGGGTAGCGGGAGGTACAGATACGCAGTATTTT
. | TRBJ2-1 | TRBV5-6 | TRBD1 | CASSTRTGSPYNEQFF | TGTGCCAGCAGCACCCGGACAGGGTCTCCCTACAATGAGCAGTTCTTC
. | TRBJ2-3 | TRBV7-9 | . | CANSLIFRGAPQYF | TGTGCCAACAGCTTAATATTTCGGGGGGCTCCGCAGTATTTT
. | TRBJ2-5 | TRBV11-2 | TRBD2 | CASRSGSGETQYF | TGTGCCAGCAGAAGCGGGAGTGGGGAGACCCAGTACTTC
. | TRBJ2-3 | TRBV4-1 | . | CASSQDGSDTQYF | TGCGCCAGCAGCCAAGATGGGAGCGATACGCAGTATTTT
. | TRBJ1-1 | TRBV29-1 | . | CSVESGARTEAFF | TGCAGCGTTGAATCAGGGGCTAGAACTGAAGCTTTCTTT
few | TRBJ2-1 | TRBV15 | TRBD2 | CATSRGLAGTWNEQFF | TGTGCCACCAGCAGAGGGCTAGCGGGAACCTGGAATGAGCAGTTCTTC
. | TRBJ1-5 | TRBV5-1 | TRBD1 | CASSLGDRSNQPQHF | TGCGCCAGCAGCTTGGGGGACAGGAGCAATCAGCCCCAGCATTTT
few | TRBJ1-1 | TRBV4-1 | . | CASSQVRGEAFF | TGCGCCAGCAGCCAAGTAAGGGGGGAAGCTTTCTTT
. | TRBJ2-5 | TRBV9 | TRBD1 | CASSGGQAGTQYF | TGTGCCAGCAGCGGGGGACAGGCTGGGACCCAGTACTTC
. | TRBJ2-4 | TRBV28 | TRBD1 | CASRAGTGKAKNIQYF | TGTGCCAGCCGGGCCGGGACAGGTAAAGCCAAAAACATTCAGTACTTC
. | TRBJ1-3 | TRBV6-5 | . | CASSYSGQGSGNTIYF | TGTGCCAGCAGTTACTCTGGACAAGGGTCTGGAAACACCATATATTTT
. | TRBJ1-5 | TRBV2 | . | CASSDDGTLTALNQPQHF | TGTGCCAGCAGTGATGACGGGACACTCACCGCCCTGAATCAGCCCCAGCATTTT
. | TRBJ2-2 | TRBV7-7 | . | CASSAATSPGGELFF | TGTGCTAGCAGCGCGGCCACTAGCCCGGGCGGGGAGCTGTTTTTT
. | TRBJ1-2 | TRBV7-8 | TRBD1 | CASSLEGASSYGYTF | TGTGCCAGCAGCTTAGAGGGGGCTTCGAGCTATGGCTACACCTTC
. | TRBJ2-7 | TRBV19 | TRBD2 | CASSMGLEYYEQYF | TGTGCCAGTAGTATGGGACTAGAATACTACGAGCAGTACTTC
. | TRBJ2-3 | TRBV28 | . | CASSAGQRAQYF | TGTGCCAGCAGTGCGGGACAGAGAGCGCAGTATTTT
. | TRBJ1-5 | TRBV5-4 | . | CASTTGPNQPQHF | TGTGCCAGCACCACAGGGCCCAATCAGCCCCAGCATTTT
. | TRBJ2-3 | TRBV7-9 | TRBD1 | CASSNDGQVPTDTQYF | TGTGCCAGCAGCAATGACGGACAGGTGCCCACAGATACGCAGTATTTT
. | TRBJ1-1 | TRBV7-8 | . | CASSPSGAGARSEAFF | TGTGCCAGCAGCCCCTCTGGGGCAGGGGCGAGGTCTGAAGCTTTCTTT
. | TRBJ2-3 | TRBV5-1 | . | CASSPLGRGSGDTQYF | TGCGCCAGCAGCCCCTTGGGCAGGGGTAGTGGAGATACGCAGTATTTT
. | TRBJ2-7 | TRBV30 | . | CAWSVEGVLEQYF | TGTGCCTGGAGTGTCGAGGGGGTTTTAGAGCAGTACTTC
. | TRBJ1-5 | TRBV5-6 | TRBD1 | CASSLTGTGVYSNQPQHF | TGTGCCAGCAGCCTAACCGGGACAGGGGTGTATAGCAATCAGCCCCAGCATTTT
. | TRBJ2-7 | TRBV6-5 | TRBD2 | CASSHLAGGPYEQYF | TGTGCCAGCAGTCACTTAGCGGGAGGGCCTTACGAGCAGTACTTC
. | TRBJ2-7 | TRBV12-5 | TRBD1 | CASGLAGTGGYEQYF | TGTGCTAGTGGTTTGGCCGGGACAGGGGGCTACGAGCAGTACTTC
once | TRBJ2-7 | TRBV11-3 | . | CASSLVTVSYEQYF | TGTGCCAGCAGCTTAGTTACAGTTTCCTACGAGCAGTACTTC
. | TRBJ2-1 | TRBV5-1 | TRBD1 | CASSFTGGSYNEQFF | TGCGCCAGCAGCTTTACAGGGGGCTCCTACAATGAGCAGTTCTTC
. | TRBJ2-7 | TRBV21-1 | . | CASSTYLADGRLSEQYF | TGTGCCAGCAGCACCTATCTAGCGGACGGACGCCTTTCCGAGCAGTACTTC
once | TRBJ2-7 | TRBV5-1 | . | CASSLYQESYEQYF | TGCGCCAGCAGCTTGTATCAGGAATCCTACGAGCAGTACTTC
. | TRBJ1-3 | TRBV6-6 | . | CASSYSGHAGNTIYF | TGTGCCAGCAGTTACTCGGGACATGCCGGAAACACCATATATTTT
once | TRBJ1-3 | TRBV5-1 | . | CASSNTRQSTIYF | TGCGCCAGCAGCAACACGCGACAGTCCACCATATATTTT
. | TRBJ2-1 | TRBV11-2 | TRBD2 | CASSSSGTSGSNEQFF | TGTGCCAGCAGCTCATCCGGGACTAGCGGGAGCAATGAGCAGTTCTTC
. | TRBJ2-1 | TRBV7-2 | TRBD2 | CASSLDSSGRAFEQFF | TGTGCCAGCAGCTTAGATTCAAGTGGGAGGGCCTTCGAGCAGTTCTTC
once | TRBJ2-5 | TRBV9 | TRBD2 | CASSLAGGGETQYF | TGTGCCAGCTCTTTAGCGGGAGGTGGTGAGACCCAGTACTTC
. | TRBJ2-2 | TRBV27 | . | CASRNLALNTGELFF | TGTGCCAGCAGGAACCTAGCGCTGAACACCGGGGAGCTGTTTTTT
. | TRBJ1-4 | TRBV11-3 | . | CASSSRQGPGEKLFF | TGTGCCAGCAGCTCTAGGCAGGGCCCTGGGGAAAAACTGTTTTTT
. | TRBJ2-1 | TRBV3-1/TRBV3-2 | . | CASSQDTGLPGRGQFF | TGTGCCAGCAGCCAAGACACGGGTCTACCCGGGCGGGGGCAGTTCTTC
. | TRBJ2-5 | TRBV18 | TRBD2 | CASSPLPRPGTSFWPRKQETQYF | TGTGCCAGCTCACCCCTTCCTCGGCCCGGGACTAGCTTTTGGCCTCGTAAGCAAGAGACCCAGTACTTC
. | TRBJ1-2 | TRBV28 | TRBD1 | CASSPLTGPYGYTF | TGTGCCAGCAGCCCACTGACAGGGCCCTATGGCTACACCTTC
. | TRBJ2-2 | TRBV3-1/TRBV3-2 | . | CASSHDGGTSIPRELFF | TGTGCCAGCAGCCACGATGGAGGGACCAGTATCCCCCGGGAGCTGTTTTTT
. | TRBJ2-7 | TRBV9 | . | CASSSLGSYEQYF | TGTGCCAGCAGCTCCTTGGGCAGTTACGAGCAGTACTTC
. | TRBJ2-3 | TRBV20-1 | TRBD2 | CSASTRAGGQDTQYF | TGCAGTGCTAGTACCCGAGCGGGGGGGCAAGATACGCAGTATTTT
. | TRBJ2-5 | TRBV6-5 | TRBD1 | CASSYGQVQETQYF | TGTGCCAGCAGTTATGGACAGGTTCAAGAGACCCAGTACTTC